Detailed here is one TCR beta chain. Its target is unknown. This sample includes further DNA sequences coding for the same CDR3. Germline lookup yields CDR1 MNHEY and CDR2 SVGAGI. The CDR3 consists of 15 residues. Trimming shortened V by 2 bases and J by 0 bases, and 8 bases separated the two germline ends. The entry originates in a study of cytotoxic CD8 clonotypes in ibrutinib-treated CLL. Whole-study context: Results showed about 24 partial and 2 complete responses; following median 68 months, approximately 14 remained remitted, roughly 12 advanced. Following treatment for a median around 11 months, range 6 to 36, response samples were then taken. Overall study findings and caveats: The study found baseline clonality above age-matched healthy donors, tracking circulating CD8+ T-cell counts.

Here immunoSEQ multiplex PCR was the method, and the copy in TCRdb shows in-frame clones only, minus some. The sample lists 200,000 to 250,000 clones, 75% to 80% occurring once. The source is a human donor with chronic lymphocytic leukemia. The rearrangement joins TRBV6-5 to TRBJ1-3; D gene uncertain. The sample was PBMCs, taken after 12 months of ibrutinib treatment. The CDR3 loop reads CASSYDGNSGNTIYF. CDR3 coding DNA: TGTGCCAGCAGTTACGACGGTAACTCTGGAAACACCATATATTTT.